This T cell receptor beta chain was observed in a study of CD8 T cells in ankylosing spondylitis. Study findings and constraints: What seemed typical of ankylosing spondylitis blood was a TCR beta motif built from eight highly homologous variants. Reportedly, matched ankylosing spondylitis synovial fluid was significantly enriched for disease-linked clones.

Molecular-barcoded quantitative 5'-RACE produced these TCR beta libraries. TCRdb independently ran MiXCR on the 5' RACE reads; one entry per CDR3 protein. Of a few hundred thousand distinct CDR3 sequences in the sample, 7% to 9% were seen once. The J segment lost 10 bases and the V segment lost 0 bases, leaving 10 bases of the junction unmatched. Germline-derived CDR1 and CDR2 are MGHRA and YSYEKL. CDR3 length equals 16 residues. This clonotype was found a few times. Its antigen is unidentified. The genes are TRBV4-1 and TRBJ2-1; 9 bases match TRBD2. This receptor was identified in a male donor with ankylosing spondylitis. The specimen was blood, either unsorted or a sorted T cell fraction (not recorded which). The CDR3 DNA sequence: TGCGCCAGCAGCCAAGAGTCGCTAGCGGGATCGGGGGAGCAGTTCTTC. Translated, it gives CASSQESLAGSGEQFF.